The sample holds a few counts of the clone carrying this TCR beta chain. Its antigen is as yet unknown. The data belong to a study of identical twins. Study-wide points: Whereas memory repertoires showed no such difference, abundant cord blood beta clonotypes carried fewer insertions.

TCRdb analysed the 5' RACE reads with MiXCR anew, one entry per CDR3 protein. The sample has about 530,000 distinct CDR3 sequences; around 20% are singletons. Trimming removed 2 bases from V and 8 bases from J, with 20 bases in between. Germline V gene sequence: CDR1 DFQATT, CDR2 SNEGSKA (reference sequence). The CDR3 runs to 15 residues. A further study also used this sample, focusing on yellow fever vaccine responses in identical twins.

The TCR originated in a woman between 18 and 30 years old in good health. The chain employs TRBV20-1 and TRBJ2-3; D could derive from TRBD1 or TRBD2 (5 bases each). Sequencing was done on a sample of CD4+ T cells sorted from blood. The CDR3 DNA reads as TGCAGTGCTAGACTCGAGGGGATTTTCAAGGGTACGCAGTATTTT. Amino acid sequence: CSARLEGIFKGTQYF.